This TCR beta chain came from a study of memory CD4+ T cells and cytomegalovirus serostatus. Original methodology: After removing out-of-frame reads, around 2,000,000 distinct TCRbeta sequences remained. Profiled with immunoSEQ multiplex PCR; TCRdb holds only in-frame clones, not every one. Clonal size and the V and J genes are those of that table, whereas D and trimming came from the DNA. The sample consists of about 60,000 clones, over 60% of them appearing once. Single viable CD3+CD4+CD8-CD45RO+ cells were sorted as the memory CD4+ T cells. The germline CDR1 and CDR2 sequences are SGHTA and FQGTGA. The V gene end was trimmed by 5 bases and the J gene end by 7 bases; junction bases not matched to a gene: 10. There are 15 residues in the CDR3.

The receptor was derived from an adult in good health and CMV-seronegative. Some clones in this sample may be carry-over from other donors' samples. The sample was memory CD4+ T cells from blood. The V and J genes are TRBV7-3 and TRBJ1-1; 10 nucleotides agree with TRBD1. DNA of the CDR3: TGTGCCAGCAGCCCAACGACAGGGGGCCATGGTGAAGCTTTCTTT. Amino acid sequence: CASSPTTGGHGEAFF. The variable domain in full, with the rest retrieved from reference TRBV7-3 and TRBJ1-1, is GAGVSQTPSNKVTEKGKYVELRCDPISGHTALYWYRQSLGQGPEFLIYFQGTGAADDSGLPNDRFFAVRPEGSVSTLKIQRTERGDSAVYLCASSPTTGGHGEAFFGQGTRLTVV.